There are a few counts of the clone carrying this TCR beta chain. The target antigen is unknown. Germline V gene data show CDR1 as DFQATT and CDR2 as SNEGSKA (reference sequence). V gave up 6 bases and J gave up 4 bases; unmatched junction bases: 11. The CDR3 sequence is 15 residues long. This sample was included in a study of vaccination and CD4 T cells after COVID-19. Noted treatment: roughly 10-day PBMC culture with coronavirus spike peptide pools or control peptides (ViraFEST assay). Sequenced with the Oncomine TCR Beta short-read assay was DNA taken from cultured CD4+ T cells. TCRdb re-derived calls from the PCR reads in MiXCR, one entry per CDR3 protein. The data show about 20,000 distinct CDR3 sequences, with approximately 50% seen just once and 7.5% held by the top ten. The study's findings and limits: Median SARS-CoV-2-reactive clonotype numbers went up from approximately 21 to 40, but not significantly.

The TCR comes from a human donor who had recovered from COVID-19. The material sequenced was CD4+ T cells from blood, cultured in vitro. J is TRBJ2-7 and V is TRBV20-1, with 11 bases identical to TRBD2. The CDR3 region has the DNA TGCAGTGCGCACGCTCTAGCGGGAGGAGGATACGAGCAGTACTTC. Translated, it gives CSAHALAGGGYEQYF.